A selection of T cell receptor beta chains follows, all from one sample in a study of T cells in Graves' hyperthyroidism and ophthalmopathy. TCRdb re-called the multiplex PCR reads with MiXCR, one entry per CDR3 protein. The repertoire holds tens of thousands of distinct CDR3 sequences, with approximately 50% as singletons. Sample: peripheral blood or thyroid tissue (not recorded which). These TCRs come from a young man with Graves' hyperthyroidism. CDR3s include the opening cysteine and the closing phenylalanine or tryptophan. D genes are given only for firm matches. Some rows mark clone size as missing; the rest say once, few, many or name a class of expanded clone.

D gene	V gene	J gene	clone size	CDR3 DNA	CDR3 protein
.	TRBV7-3	TRBJ2-7	.	TGTGCCAGCAGCTATTACCAGGGAACCGGGGAGCTGTACTTC	CASSYYQGTGELYF
TRBD1	TRBV9	TRBJ2-7	few	TGTGCCAGCAGCGTGGGGACAGGGTGGAACGAGCAGTACTTC	CASSVGTGWNEQYF
.	TRBV2	TRBJ2-7	few	TGTGCCAGTCAGGGGGGCTACGAGCAGTACTTC	CASQGGYEQYF
TRBD1	TRBV9	TRBJ1-2	.	TGTGCCAGCAGCGCGGCCGGGACAGCGTTTGGCTACACCTTC	CASSAAGTAFGYTF
TRBD1	TRBV10-3	TRBJ1-6	.	TGTGCCACGGGGACAGGGAATAATTCACCCCTCCACTTT	CATGTGNNSPLHF
.	TRBV7-9	TRBJ2-7	.	TGTGCCAGCAGCTCGCCCGGGCAAGGGGAGCAGTACTTC	CASSSPGQGEQYF
.	TRBV7-9	TRBJ1-2	.	TGTGCCAGCCGCCCCGGGACCAACCATGGCTACACCTTT	CASRPGTNHGYTF
TRBD1	TRBV7-9	TRBJ1-2	.	TGTGCCAGCAGAAATCACCGGGACAGGGGGCTTCTTAGTGGCTACACCTTC	CASRNHRDRGLLSGYTF
.	TRBV19	TRBJ2-7	many	TGTGCCAGTAGACGTGCCAACTCCTACGAGCAGTACTTC	CASRRANSYEQYF
.	TRBV19	TRBJ2-5	.	TGTGCCAGTAGTGTGTCAGAGACCCAGTACTTC	CASSVSETQYF
TRBD2	TRBV20-1	TRBJ2-7	many	TGCAGTGCTAGTGGACTAGCGGCCACCTACGAGCAGTACTTC	CSASGLAATYEQYF
.	TRBV7-2	TRBJ1-2	.	TGTGCCAGCAGCCGCCAGCGGGGCTACACCTTC	CASSRQRGYTF
TRBD1	TRBV10-3	TRBJ2-1	.	TGTGCCATCAGGATTGCCGGGACAGGGAAAATCCATGAGCAGTTCTTC	CAIRIAGTGKIHEQFF
TRBD1	TRBV19	TRBJ1-6	many	TGTGCCAGTACCAGGGACAGGGGAAGGAATTCACCCCTCCACTTT	CASTRDRGRNSPLHF
.	TRBV4-1	TRBJ2-7	many	TGCGCCAGCAGCCAAGACCAGGTCAACTACGAGCAGTACTTC	CASSQDQVNYEQYF
.	TRBV7-9	TRBJ1-6	many	TGTGCCAGCAGCTCCCACGGTAACCATAATTCACCCCTCCACTTT	CASSSHGNHNSPLHF
TRBD2	TRBV10-3	TRBJ2-6	.	TGTGCCTCAAAATGGGGAGGGTCTGGGGCCAACGTCCTGACTTTC	CASKWGGSGANVLTF
TRBD2	TRBV5-1	TRBJ2-7	.	TGCGCCAGCGGGACTAGCGGGAGTAGTGAGCAGTACTTC	CASGTSGSSEQYF
.	TRBV5-1	TRBJ2-6	.	TGCGCCAGCAGCTTGGTGGGTCAGGGAGCCAACGTCCTGACTTTC	CASSLVGQGANVLTF
.	TRBV10-2	TRBJ1-1	once	TGCATGAGCACTGAAGCTTTCTTT	CMSTEAFF
TRBD2	TRBV7-3	TRBJ2-5	.	TGTGCCAGCAGCTCATTAGCGGGAGATCGAGAGACCCAGTACTTC	CASSSLAGDRETQYF
.	TRBV24-1	TRBJ1-2	.	TGTGCCACCGGGACCCACAACTATGGCTACACCTTC	CATGTHNYGYTF
.	TRBV2	TRBJ1-4	once	TGTGCCAGCAGTGAGGCGCGGGGAGATGAAAAACTGTTTTTT	CASSEARGDEKLFF
TRBD1	TRBV4-1	TRBJ1-1	many	TGCGCCAGCTCGGGACAGCCAAGGATGAACACTGAAGCTTTCTTT	CASSGQPRMNTEAFF
TRBD1	TRBV20-1	TRBJ1-6	.	TGCAGTGCGCTGACAGGGGGGAATGGTTCACCCCTCCACTTT	CSALTGGNGSPLHF
TRBD1	TRBV12-3/TRBV12-4	TRBJ1-5	many	TGTGCCAGCAGTCCGCGACAGGGGGCAAGGCAGCCCCAGCATTTT	CASSPRQGARQPQHF
.	TRBV4-1	TRBJ2-3	few	TGCGCCAGCAGCCAAGAGGGCGGGCCCTTCACAGATACGCAGTATTTT	CASSQEGGPFTDTQYF
TRBD1	TRBV30	TRBJ2-5	many	TGTGCCTGGGATCCCGGGACAGTCAACGAGGAGACCCAGTACTTC	CAWDPGTVNEETQYF
.	TRBV12-5	TRBJ2-3	few	TGTGCTAGTGGTTTTTCTGGGGATACGCAGTATTTT	CASGFSGDTQYF
.	TRBV7-2	TRBJ2-3	many	TGTGCCAGCAGCTTAGGGACCCCCACAGATACGCAGTATTTT	CASSLGTPTDTQYF
.	TRBV29-1	TRBJ2-5	few	.	CSVGTGGTNEKLFFGSGTQYF
.	TRBV15	TRBJ1-4	once	TGTGCCACCAGCAGAGTAGAGGGAGCAGACAGACTGTTTTTT	CATSRVEGADRLFF
.	TRBV4-3	TRBJ1-2	.	TGCGCCAGCAGCCAAGATCAGCAGGGGACCTACGAGCAGTCTGGCTACACCTTC	CASSQDQQGTYEQSGYTF